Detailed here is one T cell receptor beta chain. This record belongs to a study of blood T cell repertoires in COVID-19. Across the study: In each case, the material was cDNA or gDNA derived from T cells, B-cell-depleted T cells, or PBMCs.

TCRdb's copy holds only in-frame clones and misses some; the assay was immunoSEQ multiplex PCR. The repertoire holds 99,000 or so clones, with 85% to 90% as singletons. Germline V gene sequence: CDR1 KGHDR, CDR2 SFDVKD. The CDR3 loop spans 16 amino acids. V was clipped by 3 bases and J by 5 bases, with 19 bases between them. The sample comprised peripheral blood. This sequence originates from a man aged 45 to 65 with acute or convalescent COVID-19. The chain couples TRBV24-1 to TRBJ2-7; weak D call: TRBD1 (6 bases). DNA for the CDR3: TGTGCCACCAGTGATGACCGGGACACCTCCTGGGACGAGCAGTACTTC. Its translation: CATSDDRDTSWDEQYF.